This T cell receptor (beta chain) was captured in a study of neurological immune-mediated disorders. Study overall: Secondary progressive cases numbered 3 among the roughly 34 multiple sclerosis patients, while the other 31 were relapsing-remitting.

Synthesis of cDNA was carried out by template-switch 5'RACE. The reaction used 10-nucleotide random UMIs. From the 5' RACE reads, TCRdb called clonotypes with MiXCR, one entry per CDR3 protein. The data contain tens of thousands of distinct CDR3 sequences, around 3.6% of them seen just once; the ten biggest clones take up under 3.5%. J gave up 2 bases and V 9 bases, and 20 bases lay outside the gene matches. This CDR3 is built from 18 residues. Looked up from germline, CDR1 is SNHLY and CDR2 is FYNNEI. The unsorted libraries were prepared from 2 million PBMCs (stored at -80 C). General study points: Whereas HTLV-1-associated myelopathy showed the most TCR clonal expansion, multiple sclerosis showed the least, with levels below those of healthy controls.

Concerning this clonotype: Its target is not known.

J is TRBJ2-3 and V is TRBV2; 7 positions agree with TRBD1. The TCR was taken from a woman in her fifties or sixties with multiple sclerosis. Material: PBMCs. The CDR3 coding sequence is TGTGCCAGTCCGGGACAGAGGGACCAGGGGCATATCACAGATACGCAGTATTTT. This translates into CASPGQRDQGHITDTQYF.